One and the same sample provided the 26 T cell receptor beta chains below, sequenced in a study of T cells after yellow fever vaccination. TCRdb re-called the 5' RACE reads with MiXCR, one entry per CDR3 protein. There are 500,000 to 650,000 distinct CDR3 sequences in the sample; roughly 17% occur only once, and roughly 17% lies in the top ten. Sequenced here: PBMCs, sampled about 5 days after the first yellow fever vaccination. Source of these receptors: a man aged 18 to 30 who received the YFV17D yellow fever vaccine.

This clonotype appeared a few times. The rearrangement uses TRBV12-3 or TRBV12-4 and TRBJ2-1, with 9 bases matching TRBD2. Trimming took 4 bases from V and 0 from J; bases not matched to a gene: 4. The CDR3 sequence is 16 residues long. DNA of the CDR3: TGTGCCAGCAGTTCTAGCGGGAAGAGCTCCTACAATGAGCAGTTCTTC. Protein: CASSSSGKSSYNEQFF.

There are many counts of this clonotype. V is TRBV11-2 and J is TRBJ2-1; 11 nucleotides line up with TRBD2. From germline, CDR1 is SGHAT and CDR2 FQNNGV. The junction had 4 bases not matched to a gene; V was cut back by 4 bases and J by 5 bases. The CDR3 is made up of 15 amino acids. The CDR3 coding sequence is TGTGCCAGCAGCTCGCTAGCGGGGGGCCACAATGAGCAGTTCTTC. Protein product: CASSSLAGGHNEQFF.

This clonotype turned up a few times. The DNA of the CDR3 is TGCAGCGTTGAGTCGCAGGGGAGCGAGCAGTACTTC. It is translated as CSVESQGSEQYF. The chain uses TRBV29-1 and TRBJ2-7, with a tentative D call TRBD1 (6 bases). Germline CDR1 reads SQVTM; CDR2 reads ANQGSEA. Trimming shortened V by 3 bases and J by 6 bases, and 12 bases separated the two germline ends. The CDR3 runs to 12 residues.

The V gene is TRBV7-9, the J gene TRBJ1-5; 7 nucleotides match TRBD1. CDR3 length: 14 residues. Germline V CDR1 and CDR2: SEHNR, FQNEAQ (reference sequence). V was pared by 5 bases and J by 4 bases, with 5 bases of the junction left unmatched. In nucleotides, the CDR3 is TGTGCCAGCAGCAAGGGACAGCTAAATCAGCCCCAGCATTTT. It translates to CASSKGQLNQPQHF.

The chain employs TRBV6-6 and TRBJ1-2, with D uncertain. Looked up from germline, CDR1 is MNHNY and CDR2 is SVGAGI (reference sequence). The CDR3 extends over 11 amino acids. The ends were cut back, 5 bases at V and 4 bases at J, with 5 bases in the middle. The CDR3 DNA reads TGTGCCAGCAGTACAGTCTATGGCTACACCTTC. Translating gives CASSTVYGYTF.

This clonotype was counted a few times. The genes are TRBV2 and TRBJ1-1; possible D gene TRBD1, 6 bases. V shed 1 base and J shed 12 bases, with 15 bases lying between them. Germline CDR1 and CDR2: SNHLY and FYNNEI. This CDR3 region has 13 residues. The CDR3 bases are TGTGCCAGCAGTGAAGTGCGGGGGGGCCTTACTTTCTTT. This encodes CASSEVRGGLTFF.

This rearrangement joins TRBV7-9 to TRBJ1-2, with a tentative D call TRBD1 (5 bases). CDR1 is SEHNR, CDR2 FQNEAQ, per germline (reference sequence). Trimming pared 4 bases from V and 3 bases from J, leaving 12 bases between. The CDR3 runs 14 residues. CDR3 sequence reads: CASSSWGTHYGYTF. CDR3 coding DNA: TGTGCCAGCAGCTCCTGGGGGACCCACTATGGCTACACCTTC.

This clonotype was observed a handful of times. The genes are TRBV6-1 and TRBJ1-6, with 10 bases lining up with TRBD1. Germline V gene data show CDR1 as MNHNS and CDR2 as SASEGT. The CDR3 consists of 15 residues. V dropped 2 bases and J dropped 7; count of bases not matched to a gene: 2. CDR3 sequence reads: CASSETDRGNSPLHF. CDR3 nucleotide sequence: TGTGCCAGCAGTGAAACGGACAGGGGGAATTCACCCCTCCACTTT.

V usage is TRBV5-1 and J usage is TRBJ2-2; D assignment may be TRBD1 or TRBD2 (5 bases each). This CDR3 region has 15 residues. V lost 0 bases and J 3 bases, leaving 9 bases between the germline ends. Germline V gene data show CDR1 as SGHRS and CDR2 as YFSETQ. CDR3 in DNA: TGCGCCAGCAGCTTGGTGGGACGAGACACCGGGGAGCTGTTTTTT. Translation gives CASSLVGRDTGELFF. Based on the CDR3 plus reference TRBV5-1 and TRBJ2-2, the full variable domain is KAGVTQTPRYLIKTRGQQVTLSCSPISGHRSVSWYQQTPGQGLQFLFEYFSETQRNKGNFPGRFSGRQFSNSRSEMNVSTLELGDSALYLCASSLVGRDTGELFFGEGSRLTVL.

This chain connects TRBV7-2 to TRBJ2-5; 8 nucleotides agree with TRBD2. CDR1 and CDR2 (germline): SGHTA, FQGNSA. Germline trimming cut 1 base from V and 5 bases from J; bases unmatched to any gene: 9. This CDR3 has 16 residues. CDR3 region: CASSLDWTSLLETQYF. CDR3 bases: TGTGCCAGCAGCTTAGACTGGACTAGCCTACTGGAGACCCAGTACTTC.

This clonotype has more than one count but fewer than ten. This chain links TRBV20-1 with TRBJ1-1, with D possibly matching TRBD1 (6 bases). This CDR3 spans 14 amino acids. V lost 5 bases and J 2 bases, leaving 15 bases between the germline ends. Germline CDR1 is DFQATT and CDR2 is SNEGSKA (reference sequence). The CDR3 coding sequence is TGCAGTGCTTGGGGAGAACAGGGAAACACTGAAGCTTTCTTT. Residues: CSAWGEQGNTEAFF.

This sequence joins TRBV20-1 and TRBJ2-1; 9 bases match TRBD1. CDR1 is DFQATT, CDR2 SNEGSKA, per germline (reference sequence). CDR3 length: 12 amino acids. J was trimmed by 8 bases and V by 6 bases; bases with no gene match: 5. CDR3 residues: CSAPGQGYEQFF. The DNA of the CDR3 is TGCAGTGCACCGGGACAGGGATATGAGCAGTTCTTC.

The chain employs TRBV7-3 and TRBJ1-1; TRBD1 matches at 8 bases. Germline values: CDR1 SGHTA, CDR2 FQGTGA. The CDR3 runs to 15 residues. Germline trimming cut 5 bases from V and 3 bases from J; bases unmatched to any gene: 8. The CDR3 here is CASSTRTGQDTEAFF. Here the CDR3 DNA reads TGTGCCAGCAGCACCCGGACAGGGCAGGACACTGAAGCTTTCTTT.

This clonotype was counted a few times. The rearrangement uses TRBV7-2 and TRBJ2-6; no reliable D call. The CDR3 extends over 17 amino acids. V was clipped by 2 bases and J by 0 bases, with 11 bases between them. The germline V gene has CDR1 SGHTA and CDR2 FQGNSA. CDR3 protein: CASSLMQATSGANVLTF. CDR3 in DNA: TGTGCCAGCAGCTTAATGCAGGCAACCTCTGGGGCCAACGTCCTGACTTTC. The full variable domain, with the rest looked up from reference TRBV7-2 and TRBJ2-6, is GAGVSQSPSNKVTEKGKDVELRCDPISGHTALYWYRQSLGQGLEFLIYFQGNSAPDKSGLPSDRFSAERTGGSVSTLTIQRTQQEDSAVYLCASSLMQATSGANVLTFGAGSRLTVL.

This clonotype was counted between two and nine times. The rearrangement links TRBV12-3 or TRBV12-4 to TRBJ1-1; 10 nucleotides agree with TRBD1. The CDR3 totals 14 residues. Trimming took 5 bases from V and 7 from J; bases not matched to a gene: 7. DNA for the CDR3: TGTGCCAGCAGTCTGGGACAGGGGCTGGTTGAAGCTTTCTTT. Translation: CASSLGQGLVEAFF.

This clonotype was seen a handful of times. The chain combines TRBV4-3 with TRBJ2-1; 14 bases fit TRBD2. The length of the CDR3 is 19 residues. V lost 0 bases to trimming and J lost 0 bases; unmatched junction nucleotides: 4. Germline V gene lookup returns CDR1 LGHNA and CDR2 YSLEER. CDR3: CASSQDRLAGGSSYNEQFF. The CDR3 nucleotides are TGCGCCAGCAGCCAAGATAGACTAGCGGGGGGGAGCTCCTACAATGAGCAGTTCTTC.

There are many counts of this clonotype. The CDR3 DNA is TGTGCCAGCAGTTACTCTGGCGGGCTGAACACTGAAGCTTTCTTT. It specifies CASSYSGGLNTEAFF. The chain uses TRBV6-5 and TRBJ1-1; D remains ambiguous. The germline CDR1 and CDR2 sequences are MNHEY and SVGAGI. This CDR3 has 15 amino acids. Trimming took 0 bases from V and 0 from J, leaving 8 bases between them.

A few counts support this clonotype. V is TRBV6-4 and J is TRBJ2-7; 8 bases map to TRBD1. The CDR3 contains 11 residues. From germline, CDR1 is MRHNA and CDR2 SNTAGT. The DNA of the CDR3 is TGTGCCAGGCCGGGACAGGCCAGAGCTCACGTC. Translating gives CARPGQARAHV.

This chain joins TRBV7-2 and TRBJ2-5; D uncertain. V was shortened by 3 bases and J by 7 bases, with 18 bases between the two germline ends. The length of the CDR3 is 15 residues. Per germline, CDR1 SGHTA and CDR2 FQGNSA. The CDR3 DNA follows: TGTGCCAGCAGCTTCGGGCTTACTCAATTGGGGACCCAGTACTTC. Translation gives CASSFGLTQLGTQYF.

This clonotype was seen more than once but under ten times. The CDR3 region has the DNA TGCGCCAGCAGCCAAGATTGGATTTCCTACTCTGGAAACACCATATATTTT. Protein product: CASSQDWISYSGNTIYF. This chain uses TRBV4-3 with TRBJ1-3; D call uncertain. The CDR3 extends over 17 amino acids. Germline CDR1 LGHNA, CDR2 YSLEER. The V and J ends lost 0 bases and 0 bases respectively, with 12 bases between them.

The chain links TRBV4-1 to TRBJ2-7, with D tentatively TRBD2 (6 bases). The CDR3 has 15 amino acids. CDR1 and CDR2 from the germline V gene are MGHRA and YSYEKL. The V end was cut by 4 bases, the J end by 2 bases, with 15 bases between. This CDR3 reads CASSPGETGAYEQYF. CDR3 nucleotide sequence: TGCGCCAGCAGCCCAGGCGAAACGGGGGCCTACGAGCAGTACTTC.

The CDR3 coding sequence is TGTGCCATCAGTGAGTCCGGCTATAATTCACCCCTCCACTTT. This sequence encodes CAISESGYNSPLHF. The gene calls are TRBV10-3 and TRBJ1-6; D unresolved. Germline CDR1 and CDR2: ENHRY and SYGVKD. Trimming shortened V by 0 bases and J by 3 bases, and 3 bases separated the two germline ends. The CDR3 has 14 residues.

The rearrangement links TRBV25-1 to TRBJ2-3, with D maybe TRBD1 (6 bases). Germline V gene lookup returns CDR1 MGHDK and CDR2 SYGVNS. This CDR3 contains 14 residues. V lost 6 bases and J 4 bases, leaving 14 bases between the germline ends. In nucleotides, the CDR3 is TGTGCCAGCAGACCCGGGACAACATCAGATACGCAGTATTTT. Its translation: CASRPGTTSDTQYF.

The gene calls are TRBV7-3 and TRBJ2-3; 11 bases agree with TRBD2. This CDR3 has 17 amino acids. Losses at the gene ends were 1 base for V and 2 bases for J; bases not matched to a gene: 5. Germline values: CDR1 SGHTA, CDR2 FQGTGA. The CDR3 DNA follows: TGTGCCAGCAGCTTAAAGCTAGCGGGGGGTTTCACAGATACGCAGTATTTT. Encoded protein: CASSLKLAGGFTDTQYF.

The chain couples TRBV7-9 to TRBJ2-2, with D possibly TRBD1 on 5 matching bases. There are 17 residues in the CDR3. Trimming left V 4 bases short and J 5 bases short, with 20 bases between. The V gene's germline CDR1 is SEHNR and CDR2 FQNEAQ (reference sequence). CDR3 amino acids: CASSYAGAAKRTGELFF. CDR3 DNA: TGTGCCAGCAGCTACGCTGGGGCGGCCAAGAGGACCGGGGAGCTGTTTTTT.

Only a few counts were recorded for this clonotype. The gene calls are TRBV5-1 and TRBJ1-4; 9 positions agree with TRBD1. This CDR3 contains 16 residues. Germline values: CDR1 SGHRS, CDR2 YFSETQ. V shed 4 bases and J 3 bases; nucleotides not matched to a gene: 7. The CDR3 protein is CASSLQGAGANEKLFF. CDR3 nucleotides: TGCGCCAGCAGCCTACAGGGGGCTGGGGCTAATGAAAAACTGTTTTTT.